This is a list of T cell receptor beta chains from one sample in a study of tumour-infiltrating T cells in Burkitt lymphoma. Profiling relied on immunoSEQ multiplex PCR, and the TCRdb table lists in-frame clones only, not all of them. The sample has approximately 46,000 clones, around 29% seen once. Sequencing was done on a sample of tumor tissue. The receptors come from a human donor with Burkitt lymphoma. The CDR3 runs from the conserved cysteine through the conserved F or W. The order of the fields is D gene, V gene, J gene, clone size, CDR3 DNA, CDR3 protein. D genes are given only for firm matches. Not every row has a clone size; where given, it reads once, few, many or a size class.

d_call: TRBD1; v_call: TRBV7-3; j_call: TRBJ2-7; clone_size: -; cdr3_nt: TGTGCCAGCAGCCTACAGGGGGCCCCGACCTACGAGCAGTACTTC; cdr3_aa: CASSLQGAPTYEQYF
d_call: TRBD1; v_call: TRBV7-9; j_call: TRBJ1-2; clone_size: -; cdr3_nt: TGTGCCAGCAGCTACCGGGACAGAATTTATTATGGCTACACCTTC; cdr3_aa: CASSYRDRIYYGYTF
d_call: -; v_call: TRBV11-3; j_call: TRBJ2-6; clone_size: few; cdr3_nt: TGTGCCAGCAGCTTAGCGGGAAGGGGGGCCAACGTCCTGACTTTC; cdr3_aa: CASSLAGRGANVLTF
d_call: -; v_call: TRBV7-3; j_call: TRBJ2-2; clone_size: -; cdr3_nt: TGTGCCAGCAGCTTAAGTGGGAACACCGGGGAGCTGTTTTTT; cdr3_aa: CASSLSGNTGELFF
d_call: TRBD1; v_call: TRBV5-1; j_call: TRBJ1-1; clone_size: few; cdr3_nt: TGCGCCAGCAGAGACAGGGGGCAAACTGAAGCTTTCTTT; cdr3_aa: CASRDRGQTEAFF
d_call: TRBD2; v_call: TRBV5-1; j_call: TRBJ2-3; clone_size: few; cdr3_nt: TGCGCCAGCAGCTCCCAGCGGGGTGGCACAGATACGCAGTATTTT; cdr3_aa: CASSSQRGGTDTQYF
d_call: -; v_call: TRBV4-3; j_call: TRBJ1-1; clone_size: -; cdr3_nt: TGCGCCAGCAGCCAAGTTTGGGACACTGAAGCTTTCTTT; cdr3_aa: CASSQVWDTEAFF
d_call: TRBD1; v_call: TRBV6-5; j_call: TRBJ2-7; clone_size: few; cdr3_nt: TGTGCCAGCAGCGGACAGGGTTTCTACGAGCAGTACTTC; cdr3_aa: CASSGQGFYEQYF
d_call: -; v_call: TRBV12-1; j_call: TRBJ2-7; clone_size: -; cdr3_nt: TGTGCCAGCAGCTTTGTCGGAGGCGAGCAGTACTTC; cdr3_aa: CASSFVGGEQYF
d_call: TRBD1; v_call: TRBV7-9; j_call: TRBJ1-3; clone_size: -; cdr3_nt: TGTGCCAGCAGCTTCCGGGACAGGGTGTTCTCCACCATATATTTT; cdr3_aa: CASSFRDRVFSTIYF
d_call: -; v_call: TRBV5-1; j_call: TRBJ2-2; clone_size: -; cdr3_nt: TGCGCCAGCAGCTTGGTAGGGTCCGGGGAGCTGTTTTTT; cdr3_aa: CASSLVGSGELFF
d_call: -; v_call: TRBV7-9; j_call: TRBJ2-5; clone_size: few; cdr3_nt: TGTGCCAGCAGCTTAGGAGGGGGGCAAGAGACCCAGTACTTC; cdr3_aa: CASSLGGGQETQYF
d_call: TRBD2; v_call: TRBV7-8; j_call: TRBJ2-1; clone_size: -; cdr3_nt: TGTGCCAGCAGGACAGCTGGACTAGCGGGGGGAGTTGAGCAGTTCTTC; cdr3_aa: CASRTAGLAGGVEQFF
d_call: -; v_call: TRBV13; j_call: TRBJ1-6; clone_size: -; cdr3_nt: TGTGCCAGCAAGCGGGAGCCGATCTCACCCCTCCACTTT; cdr3_aa: CASKREPISPLHF
d_call: TRBD1; v_call: TRBV5-6; j_call: TRBJ1-1; clone_size: -; cdr3_nt: TGTGCTAGCAGCTGGGGACAGTCCGTCACTGAAGCTTTCTTT; cdr3_aa: CASSWGQSVTEAFF